Listed below are T cell receptor beta chains from one sample, sequenced in a study of cytomegalovirus exposure and HLA in healthy donors. Sequencing used immunoSEQ multiplex PCR; TCRdb keeps in-frame clones, though not all of them. The sample has just over 150,000 clones, around four fifths seen once. The specimen sequenced was PBMCs. The origin of the receptors is a young man in good health and CMV-seronegative. The CDR3 runs from the conserved cysteine through the conserved F or W. Fields, in order: J gene, V gene, clone size, D gene, CDR3 protein, CDR3 DNA. The D gene is left open where the match is weak. Part of the rows lack a size; the others show once, few, many or a class for expanded clones.

TRBJ2-7 TRBV28 once TRBD2 CATNPPTSGRVAYEQYF TGTGCCACCAATCCCCCGACTAGCGGGAGAGTGGCCTACGAGCAGTACTTC
TRBJ2-5 TRBV11-1 - TRBD1 CASSSQGRETQYF TGTGCCAGCAGCTCACAGGGGCGAGAGACCCAGTACTTC
TRBJ2-5 TRBV5-1 - TRBD2 CASSLGPGLGGETQYF TGCGCCAGCAGCCTTGGCCCCGGACTAGGCGGCGAGACCCAGTACTTC
TRBJ1-2 TRBV4-1 - - CASSHPSGTDSSGYTF TGCGCCAGCAGCCATCCTTCCGGGACTGACAGCTCGGGCTACACCTTC
TRBJ1-5 TRBV28 few - CASSSGTYQPQHF TGTGCCAGCAGTTCCGGGACTTATCAGCCCCAGCATTTT
TRBJ1-1 TRBV19 - TRBD1 CASTERGTVLMNTEAFF TGTGCCAGTACCGAGAGGGGGACAGTTCTTATGAACACTGAAGCTTTCTTT
TRBJ2-5 TRBV28 - - CAAQRWVQETQYF TGTGCCGCCCAGAGGTGGGTTCAAGAGACCCAGTACTTC
TRBJ2-5 TRBV4-1 - TRBD1 CASSQVLQGVDETQYF TGCGCCAGCAGCCAAGTTTTGCAGGGGGTCGATGAGACCCAGTACTTC
TRBJ1-3 TRBV21-1 - - CASSKGRGSSGNTIYF TGTGCCAGCAGCAAAGGCCGGGGGAGCTCTGGAAACACCATATATTTT
TRBJ2-7 TRBV5-5 - - CASSWAEGSQYEQYF TGTGCCAGCAGCTGGGCGGAGGGCAGCCAGTACGAGCAGTACTTC
TRBJ1-4 TRBV7-9 - - CASSQGDEKLFF TGTGCCAGCAGCCAAGGGGATGAAAAACTGTTTTTT
TRBJ1-4 TRBV9 - - CASSVGGVGEKLFF TGTGCCAGCAGCGTAGGAGGAGTTGGAGAAAAACTGTTTTTT
TRBJ2-1 TRBV27 - TRBD2 CASSRISPLSSGGYNEQFF TGTGCCAGCAGTCGAATATCCCCCCTATCTAGCGGGGGGTACAATGAGCAGTTCTTC